The sequence of this T cell receptor (beta chain) was determined in a study of T cells in Graves' hyperthyroidism and ophthalmopathy. Background on the study: Peripheral blood was collected at initial diagnosis, before any treatment.

Regions amplified from RNA transcripts were the TCR beta CDR3 regions. A set of HTBI primers served as the primers for a first-round RT-PCR of the TCR CDR3. Each CDR3 protein gets one entry after TCRdb re-called the multiplex PCR reads with MiXCR. The top ten clones hold approximately 60% of a sample with hundreds of thousands of distinct CDR3 sequences, approximately 15% of them seen once. Diagnostic assessment was based on clinical symptoms, serum thyroxine and TRAb, thyroid ultrasound and orbital computed tomography. The V and J ends lost 8 bases and 0 bases respectively, with 14 bases between them. CDR3 length: 16 residues. The germline V gene has CDR1 MNHNS and CDR2 SASEGT.

The receptor's source is a woman aged 55-75 years with Graves' ophthalmopathy. Sequences were obtained from blood. V and J are TRBV6-1 and TRBJ1-6; a weak D match, TRBD1 (6 bases). The chain's CDR3 is CASAKTGSSYNSPLHF. CDR3 nucleotides: TGTGCCAGCGCGAAAACAGGGAGCTCCTATAATTCACCCCTCCACTTT.